These 22 T cell receptor beta chains were sequenced from one sample in a study of blood T cells in healthy people across ages. The authors ran a second PCR of roughly 7 to 11 cycles using a sample-barcoded 5' primer and a J-beta primer mix. TCRdb re-derived calls from the 5' RACE reads in MiXCR, one entry per CDR3 protein. The table has around 1.5 million distinct CDR3 sequences, 42% seen once. The specimen was blood. Receptor source: a woman between 18 and 30 years old in good health.

The chain links TRBV7-8 to TRBJ2-2; 12 positions agree with TRBD1. The germline gives CDR1 SGHVS, CDR2 FQNEAQ. This CDR3 comprises 20 residues. V was clipped by 0 bases and J by 6 bases; unmatched bases: 14. The CDR3 bases are TGTGCCAGCAGCTTAGCGGCCGGGACAGGGGGCGTTGGATCCGCCGGGGAGCTGTTTTTT. This encodes CASSLAAGTGGVGSAGELFF.

This clonotype was found a few times. The rearrangement uses TRBV11-2 and TRBJ2-7, with TRBD2 matching over 13 bases. CDR1 and CDR2 from the germline V gene are SGHAT and FQNNGV. This CDR3 is 16 amino acids long. The V and J ends lost 5 bases and 2 bases, in that order; junction bases with no gene match: 6. The CDR3 nucleotides read TGTGCCAGCAGCCCCTCGGGGACTAGCGGGGCCTACGAGCAGTACTTC. Translating gives CASSPSGTSGAYEQYF.

J is TRBJ2-3 and V is TRBV3-1; 9 bases agree with TRBD2. The CDR3 is made up of 16 amino acids. Germline V gene data show CDR1 as LGHDT and CDR2 as YNNKEL (reference sequence). V trimming: 5 bases; J trimming: 0 bases; junction bases outside the gene matches: 6. CDR3 in amino acids: CASSNRLADSTDTQYF. The CDR3 DNA is TGTGCCAGCAGCAACCGACTAGCGGATAGCACAGATACGCAGTATTTT.

Only a few counts were recorded for this clonotype. The CDR3 coding sequence is TGTGCCAGCAGCTTCGGACAGGGGGTGAATTCACCCCTCCACTTT. Translation gives CASSFGQGVNSPLHF. The V gene is TRBV7-3, the J gene TRBJ1-6; 10 positions match TRBD1. The germline gives CDR1 SGHTA, CDR2 FQGTGA. The J segment lost 7 bases and the V segment lost 3 bases, leaving 3 bases of the junction unmatched. This CDR3 is 15 amino acids long.

This clonotype was seen ten or more times. The V gene is TRBV6-4, the J gene TRBJ2-5; 9 nucleotides agree with TRBD1. Germline lookup yields CDR1 MRHNA and CDR2 SNTAGT. This CDR3 spans 16 amino acids. J gave up 11 bases and V 3 bases, and 16 bases lay outside the gene matches. In DNA, the CDR3 is TGTGCCAGCAGTGAGTCCCCGGGACAGGGAATCAATGAGCAGTACTTC. Protein product: CASSESPGQGINEQYF.

V and J are TRBV20-1 and TRBJ2-7, with unresolved D. The CDR3 consists of 12 residues. Trimming removed 1 base at V and 3 bases at J, with 7 bases between. In germline, CDR1 is DFQATT, CDR2 SNEGSKA (reference sequence). The CDR3 sequence: CSARGGFYEQYF. CDR3 in DNA: TGCAGTGCTAGAGGGGGATTCTACGAGCAGTACTTC.

Comments on this clonotype: Compared with germline, one end of the junction differs, possibly owing to a read error. The V gene is TRBV9, the J gene TRBJ2-1; no firm D call. CDR1 and CDR2 (germline): SGDLS, YYNGEE. The CDR3 runs 15 residues. The CDR3 DNA sequence: TGTGTCAGCAGCCAAGGGCTAAGCTCCTACAATGAGCAGTTCTTC. Translation: CVSSQGLSSYNEQFF. Together with reference TRBV9 and TRBJ2-1, the CDR3 gives the full variable domain: DSGVTQTPKHLITATGQRVTLRCSPRSGDLSVYWYQQSLDQGLQFLIQYYNGEERAKGNILERFSAQQFPDLHSELNLSSLELGDSALYFCVSSQGLSSYNEQFFGPGTRLTVL.

This clonotype was observed a few times. The chain uses TRBV10-3 and TRBJ2-3; D might be TRBD1 (6 bases). This CDR3 has 16 amino acids. Per the germline V gene, CDR1 is ENHRY and CDR2 is SYGVKD. V gave up 5 bases and J gave up 6 bases, with 21 bases separating them. CDR3 sequence reads: CAISSSLQGGGDTQYF. CDR3 coding DNA: TGTGCCATCAGTTCATCCTTACAGGGTGGTGGGGATACGCAGTATTTT.

Many counts were recorded for this clonotype. The chain uses TRBV6-6 and TRBJ2-1, with D perhaps being TRBD1 or TRBD2 (5 bases each). The CDR3 covers 14 residues. Trimming cost V 4 bases and J 7 bases, with 14 bases left between them. Germline lookup yields CDR1 MNHNY and CDR2 SVGAGI (reference sequence). The CDR3 is CASSLFGAANEQFF. Here the CDR3 DNA reads TGTGCCAGCAGTTTATTCGGGGCCGCGAATGAGCAGTTCTTC.

The rearrangement links TRBV10-3 to TRBJ1-1, with D possibly being TRBD1 (6 bases). From germline, CDR1 is ENHRY and CDR2 SYGVKD. CDR3 length: 14 residues. The V and J ends lost 7 bases and 3 bases respectively, with 15 bases between them. The CDR3 here is CAITDRMLDTEAFF. DNA of the CDR3: TGTGCCATCACTGACAGGATGTTGGACACTGAAGCTTTCTTT.

The V gene is TRBV5-5, the J gene TRBJ2-7, with a weak D call TRBD1 (6 bases). The germline V and J ends were trimmed by 2 bases and 4 bases, with 10 bases remaining between them. CDR3 size: 13 residues. The germline gives CDR1 SGHKS, CDR2 YYEKEE (reference sequence). In DNA form, the CDR3 reads TGTGCCAGCAGCTTTGGGGGCCGGTACGAGCAGTACTTC. Residues: CASSFGGRYEQYF.

For this clonotype: A single base separates this from a much larger clone, so it may be a read error. The chain links TRBV4-1 to TRBJ2-7; 12 positions match TRBD2. V shed 3 bases and J 7 bases; nucleotides not matched to a gene: 13. CDR3 length: 17 residues. Germline CDR1 and CDR2: MGHRA and YSYEKL. The DNA of the CDR3 is TGCGCCAGCAGCCAGGGGGACCAACTAGCGGGAGGCAATGAGCAGTACTTC. Amino acid sequence: CASSQGDQLAGGNEQYF.

The chain links TRBV7-8 to TRBJ1-1; D is possibly TRBD1 (5 bases). The CDR3 is made up of 14 amino acids. The V end was cut by 1 base, the J end by 5 bases, with 11 bases between. The germline V gene has CDR1 SGHVS and CDR2 FQNEAQ. The CDR3 protein is CASSLGAGMTEAFF. CDR3 nucleotides: TGTGCCAGCAGCTTAGGAGCAGGGATGACTGAAGCTTTCTTT.

There are a few counts of this clonotype. The chain uses TRBV5-1 and TRBJ2-2, with TRBD1 identical over 10 bases. This CDR3 has 16 residues. The V gene end was trimmed by 5 bases and the J gene end by 3 bases; junction bases not matched to a gene: 7. From germline, CDR1 is SGHRS and CDR2 YFSETQ. The CDR3 bases are TGCGCCAGCAGTCCCCCTGGGACAGGGGACACCGGGGAGCTGTTTTTT. Its protein is CASSPPGTGDTGELFF.

This rearrangement joins TRBV28 to TRBJ2-7; D gene ambiguous. V was shortened by 2 bases and J by 5 bases, with 13 bases between the two germline ends. Germline V gene sequence: CDR1 MDHEN, CDR2 SYDVKM. This CDR3 has 14 residues. The DNA of the CDR3 is TGTGCCAGCAGTTTAAAGGTGTCCATAAACGAGCAGTACTTC. Protein sequence: CASSLKVSINEQYF.

This chain uses TRBV19 with TRBJ2-1, with D unresolved. The J call could be wrong; TRBJ2-7 is a better fit for the DNA end. This CDR3 is 13 amino acids long. Germline V gene sequence: CDR1 LNHDA, CDR2 SQIVND (reference sequence). This CDR3 reads CASTEQGSNEQYF. The CDR3 DNA reads TGTGCCAGTACCGAACAAGGGTCGAATGAGCAGTACTTC.

In its sample, this clonotype was seen a few times. This chain links TRBV27 with TRBJ2-1, with D perhaps matching TRBD2 (7 bases). The CDR3 totals 18 residues. Germline lookup yields CDR1 MNHEY and CDR2 SMNVEV (reference sequence). V lost 7 bases to trimming and J lost 0 bases, with 22 bases between them. CDR3 in DNA: TGTGCCAGCACACCCGGGGGGAGGGGGACGAGCTCCTACAATGAGCAGTTCTTC. This translates into CASTPGGRGTSSYNEQFF.

The chain has TRBV7-2 and TRBJ1-1, with D unclear. Germline loops: CDR1 SGHTA, CDR2 FQGNSA. Trimming left V 0 bases short and J 4 bases short, with 9 bases between. This CDR3 contains 14 residues. CDR3: CASSLAGIGTEAFF. The CDR3 DNA follows: TGTGCCAGCAGCTTAGCGGGGATCGGCACTGAAGCTTTCTTT.

This clonotype was seen a handful of times. Relative to the germline gene, one junction end is altered; a read error may explain this. The chain is built from TRBV7-9 and TRBJ2-3; 9 positions match TRBD2. The V gene's germline CDR1 is SEHNR and CDR2 FQNEAQ (reference sequence). This CDR3 spans 16 amino acids. This CDR3 is CASTLAGATSTDTQYF. DNA for the CDR3: TGTGCCAGCACCTTAGCGGGGGCGACTAGCACAGATACGCAGTATTTT.

The V and J genes are TRBV6-1 and TRBJ2-5; TRBD2 agrees at 10 bases. The CDR3 loop spans 16 amino acids. The germline CDR1 and CDR2 sequences are MNHNS and SASEGT. Unmatched junction bases numbered 9, after V lost 3 bases and J lost 5 bases. The CDR3 DNA reads TGTGCCAGCAGTGAGTGGACTAGCGGCTTCGGGGAGACCCAGTACTTC. This gives the protein CASSEWTSGFGETQYF.

The chain couples TRBV19 to TRBJ2-7; TRBD2 might be the D (5 bases). This CDR3 has 13 amino acids. Trimming removed 5 bases from V and 5 bases from J, with 13 bases in between. CDR1 is LNHDA, CDR2 SQIVND, per germline (reference sequence). The CDR3 region is CASSPTLRDEQYF. CDR3 nucleotide sequence: TGTGCCAGTAGTCCCACCCTGAGGGACGAGCAGTACTTC.

This chain links TRBV10-3 with TRBJ2-1, with D perhaps TRBD2 (6 bases). Trimming shortened V by 11 bases and J by 0 bases, and 11 bases separated the two germline ends. The CDR3 extends over 13 amino acids. Germline lookup yields CDR1 ENHRY and CDR2 SYGVKD. CDR3 region: CAVRGSSYNEQFF. CDR3 coding DNA: TGTGCCGTCCGGGGGAGCTCCTACAATGAGCAGTTCTTC.